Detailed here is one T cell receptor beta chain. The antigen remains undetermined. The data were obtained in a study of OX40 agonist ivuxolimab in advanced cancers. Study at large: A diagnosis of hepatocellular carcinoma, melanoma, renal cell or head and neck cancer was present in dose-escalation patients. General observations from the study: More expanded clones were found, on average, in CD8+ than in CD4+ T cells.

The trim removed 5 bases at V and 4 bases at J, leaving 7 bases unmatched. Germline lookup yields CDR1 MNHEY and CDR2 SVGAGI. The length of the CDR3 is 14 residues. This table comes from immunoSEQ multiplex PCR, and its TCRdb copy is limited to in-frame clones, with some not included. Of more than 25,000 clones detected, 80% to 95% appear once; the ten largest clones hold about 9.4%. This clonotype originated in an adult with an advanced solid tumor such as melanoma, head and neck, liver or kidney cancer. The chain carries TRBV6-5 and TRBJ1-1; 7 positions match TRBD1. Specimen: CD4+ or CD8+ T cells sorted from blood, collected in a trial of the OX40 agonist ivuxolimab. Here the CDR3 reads CASSDPGQSTEAFF. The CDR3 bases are TGTGCCAGCAGTGACCCGGGACAGTCCACTGAAGCTTTCTTT.